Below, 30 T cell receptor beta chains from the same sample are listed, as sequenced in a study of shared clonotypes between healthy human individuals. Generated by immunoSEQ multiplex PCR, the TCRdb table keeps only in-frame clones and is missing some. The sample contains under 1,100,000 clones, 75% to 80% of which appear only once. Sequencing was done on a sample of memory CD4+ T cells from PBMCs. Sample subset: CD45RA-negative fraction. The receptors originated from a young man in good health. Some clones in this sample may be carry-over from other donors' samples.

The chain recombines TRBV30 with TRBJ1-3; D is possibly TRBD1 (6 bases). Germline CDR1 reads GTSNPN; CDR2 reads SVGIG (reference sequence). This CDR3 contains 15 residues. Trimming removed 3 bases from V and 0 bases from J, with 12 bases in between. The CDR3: CAWRKGQSSGNTIYF. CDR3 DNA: TGTGCCTGGAGAAAAGGACAGTCCTCTGGAAACACCATATATTTT.

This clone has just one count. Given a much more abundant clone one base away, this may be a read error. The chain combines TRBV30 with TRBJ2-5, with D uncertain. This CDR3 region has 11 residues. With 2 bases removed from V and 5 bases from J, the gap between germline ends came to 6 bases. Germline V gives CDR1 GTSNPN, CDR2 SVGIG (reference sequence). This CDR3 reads CAWSMGETQYF. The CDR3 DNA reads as TGTGCCTGGAGTATGGGGGAGACCCAGTACTTC.

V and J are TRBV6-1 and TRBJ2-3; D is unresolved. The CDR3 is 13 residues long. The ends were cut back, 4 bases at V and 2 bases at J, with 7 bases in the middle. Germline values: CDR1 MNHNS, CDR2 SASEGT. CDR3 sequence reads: CASSAYFTDTQYF. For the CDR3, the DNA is TGTGCCAGCAGTGCGTACTTCACAGATACGCAGTATTTT.

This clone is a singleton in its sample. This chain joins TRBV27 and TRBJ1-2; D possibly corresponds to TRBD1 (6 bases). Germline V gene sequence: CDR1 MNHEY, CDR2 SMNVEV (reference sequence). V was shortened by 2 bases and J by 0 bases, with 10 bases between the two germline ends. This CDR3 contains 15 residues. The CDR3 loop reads CASSLRRGANYGYTF. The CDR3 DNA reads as TGTGCCAGCAGTTTAAGAAGGGGGGCTAACTATGGCTACACCTTC.

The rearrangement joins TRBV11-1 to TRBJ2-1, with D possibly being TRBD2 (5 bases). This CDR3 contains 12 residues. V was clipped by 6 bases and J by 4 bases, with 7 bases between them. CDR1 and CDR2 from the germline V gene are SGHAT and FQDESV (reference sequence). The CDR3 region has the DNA TGTGCCAGCAGGGGCGGGTACAATGAGCAGTTCTTC. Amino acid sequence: CASRGGYNEQFF.

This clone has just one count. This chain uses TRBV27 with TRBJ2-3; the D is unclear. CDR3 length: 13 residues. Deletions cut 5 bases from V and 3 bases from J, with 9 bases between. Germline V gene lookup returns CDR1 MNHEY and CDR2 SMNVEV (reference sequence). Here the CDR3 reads CASSGLWTDTQYF. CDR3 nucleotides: TGTGCCAGCAGTGGTCTTTGGACAGATACGCAGTATTTT.

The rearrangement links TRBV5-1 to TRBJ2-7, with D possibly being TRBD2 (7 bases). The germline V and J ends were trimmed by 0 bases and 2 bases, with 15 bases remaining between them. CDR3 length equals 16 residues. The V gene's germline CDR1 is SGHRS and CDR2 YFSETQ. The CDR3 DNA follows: TGCGCCAGCAGCTTGGGGCCAGCGGGACAAGCCTACGAGCAGTACTTC. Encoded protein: CASSLGPAGQAYEQYF.

In DNA, the CDR3 is TGTGCCAGCAGTCCCCAGCCGTCCGGTTTTTACAATGAGCAGTTCTTC. This codes for CASSPQPSGFYNEQFF. The chain combines TRBV27 with TRBJ2-1; no clear D gene. CDR3 size: 16 residues. Trimming removed 5 bases at V and 4 bases at J, with 18 bases between. Germline CDR1 and CDR2: MNHEY and SMNVEV (reference sequence).

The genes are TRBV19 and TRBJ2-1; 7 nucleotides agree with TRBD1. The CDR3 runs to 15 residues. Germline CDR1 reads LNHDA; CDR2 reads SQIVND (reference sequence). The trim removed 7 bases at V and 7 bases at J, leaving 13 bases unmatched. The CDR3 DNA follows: TGTGCCAGTATGTCGTGGACAGGTTACCCGAATGAGCAGTTCTTC. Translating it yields CASMSWTGYPNEQFF.

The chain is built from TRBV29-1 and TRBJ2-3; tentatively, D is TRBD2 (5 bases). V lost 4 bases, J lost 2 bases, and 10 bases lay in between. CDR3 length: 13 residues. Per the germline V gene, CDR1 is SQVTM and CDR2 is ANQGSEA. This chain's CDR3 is CSVGSGATDTQYF. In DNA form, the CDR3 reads TGCAGCGTTGGCAGCGGAGCCACAGATACGCAGTATTTT.

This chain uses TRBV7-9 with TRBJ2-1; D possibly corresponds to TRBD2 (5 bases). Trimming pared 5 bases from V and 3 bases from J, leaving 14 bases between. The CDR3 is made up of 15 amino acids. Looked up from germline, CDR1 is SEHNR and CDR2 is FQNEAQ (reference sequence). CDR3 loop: CASSEKYRGYNEQFF. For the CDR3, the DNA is TGTGCCAGCAGCGAAAAATACCGGGGCTACAATGAGCAGTTCTTC.

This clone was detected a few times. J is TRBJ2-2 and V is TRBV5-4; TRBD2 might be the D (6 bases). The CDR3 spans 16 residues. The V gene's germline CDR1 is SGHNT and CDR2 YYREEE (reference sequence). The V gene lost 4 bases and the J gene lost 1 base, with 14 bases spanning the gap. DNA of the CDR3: TGTGCCAGCAGCAGGGCGGTGCGGGAGAACACCGGGGAGCTGTTTTTT. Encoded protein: CASSRAVRENTGELFF. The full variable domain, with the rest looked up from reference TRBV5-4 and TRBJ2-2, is ETGVTQSPTHLIKTRGQQVTLRCSSQSGHNTVSWYQQALGQGPQFIFQYYREEENGRGNFPPRFSGLQFPNYSSELNVNALELDDSALYLCASSRAVRENTGELFFGEGSRLTVL.

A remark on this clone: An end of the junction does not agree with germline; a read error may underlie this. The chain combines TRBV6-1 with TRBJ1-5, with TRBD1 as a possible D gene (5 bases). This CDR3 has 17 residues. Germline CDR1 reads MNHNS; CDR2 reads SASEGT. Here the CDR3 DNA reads TGTGCCAGCAGGGAAGCCTGGAGGGGCACGAGGGGTCAGCCCCAGCATTTT. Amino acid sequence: CASREAWRGTRGQPQHF.

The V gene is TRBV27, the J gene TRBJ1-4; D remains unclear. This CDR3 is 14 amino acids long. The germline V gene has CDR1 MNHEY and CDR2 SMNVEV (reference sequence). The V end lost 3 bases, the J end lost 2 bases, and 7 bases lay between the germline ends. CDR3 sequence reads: CASSFKGTNEKLFF. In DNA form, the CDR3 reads TGTGCCAGCAGTTTTAAAGGGACTAATGAAAAACTGTTTTTT.

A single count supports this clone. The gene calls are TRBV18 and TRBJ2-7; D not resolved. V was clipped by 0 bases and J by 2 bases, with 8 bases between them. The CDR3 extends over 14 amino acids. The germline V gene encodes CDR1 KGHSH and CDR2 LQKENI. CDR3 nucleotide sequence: TGTGCCAGCTCACCACCGCCACCTACCTACGAGCAGTACTTC. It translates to CASSPPPPTYEQYF.

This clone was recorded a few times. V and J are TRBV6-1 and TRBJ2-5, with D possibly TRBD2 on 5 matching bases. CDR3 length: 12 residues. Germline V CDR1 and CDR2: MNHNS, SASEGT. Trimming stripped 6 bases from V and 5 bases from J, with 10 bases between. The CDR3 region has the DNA TGTGCCAGCAGGCGGGCCGGGGAGACCCAGTACTTC. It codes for CASRRAGETQYF.

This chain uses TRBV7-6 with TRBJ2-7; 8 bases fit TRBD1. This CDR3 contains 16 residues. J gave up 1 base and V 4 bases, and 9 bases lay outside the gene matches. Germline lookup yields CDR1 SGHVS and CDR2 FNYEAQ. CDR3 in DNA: TGTGCCAGCAGCTCCCAGGAAGGGACAGGATCCTACGAGCAGTACTTC. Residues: CASSSQEGTGSYEQYF.

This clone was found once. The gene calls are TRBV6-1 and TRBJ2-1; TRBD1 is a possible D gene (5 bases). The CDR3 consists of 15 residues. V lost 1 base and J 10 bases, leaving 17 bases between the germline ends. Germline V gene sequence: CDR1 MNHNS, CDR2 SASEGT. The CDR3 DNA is TGTGCCAGCAGTGAAGGGGAAGGGGATTCCGGGGAGCAGTTCTTC. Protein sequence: CASSEGEGDSGEQFF.

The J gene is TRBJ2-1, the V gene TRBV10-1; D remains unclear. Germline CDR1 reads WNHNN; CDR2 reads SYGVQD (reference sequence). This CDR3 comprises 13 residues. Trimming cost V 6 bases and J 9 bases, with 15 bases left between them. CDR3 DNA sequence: TGCGCCAGCAGCCCTGACCCCACTGGTGAGCAGTTCTTC. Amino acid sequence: CASSPDPTGEQFF.

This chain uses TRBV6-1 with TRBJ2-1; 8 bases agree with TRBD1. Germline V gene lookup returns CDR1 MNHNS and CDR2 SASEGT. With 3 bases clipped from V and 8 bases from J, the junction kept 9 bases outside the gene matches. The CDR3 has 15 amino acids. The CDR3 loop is CASSEGQGALYEQFF. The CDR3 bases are TGTGCCAGCAGTGAGGGTCAGGGGGCCCTCTATGAGCAGTTCTTC.

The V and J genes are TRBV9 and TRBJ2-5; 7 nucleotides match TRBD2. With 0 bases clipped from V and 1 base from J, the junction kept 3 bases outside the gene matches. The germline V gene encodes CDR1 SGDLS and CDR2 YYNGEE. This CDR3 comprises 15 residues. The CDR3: CASSVEGGTQETQYF. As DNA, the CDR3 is TGTGCCAGCAGCGTAGAGGGAGGGACCCAAGAGACCCAGTACTTC.

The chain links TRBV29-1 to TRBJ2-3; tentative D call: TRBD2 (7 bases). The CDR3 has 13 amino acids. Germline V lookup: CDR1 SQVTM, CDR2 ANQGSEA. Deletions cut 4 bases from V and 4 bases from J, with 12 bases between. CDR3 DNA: TGCAGCGTTGGTAGGGGGGGGGCAGATACGCAGTATTTT. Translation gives CSVGRGGADTQYF.

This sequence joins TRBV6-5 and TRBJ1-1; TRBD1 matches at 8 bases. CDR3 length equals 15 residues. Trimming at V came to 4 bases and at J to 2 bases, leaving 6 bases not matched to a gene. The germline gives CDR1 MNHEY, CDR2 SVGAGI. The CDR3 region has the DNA TGTGCCAGCAGTTCGAGGACAGGGAGAAACACTGAAGCTTTCTTT. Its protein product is CASSSRTGRNTEAFF.

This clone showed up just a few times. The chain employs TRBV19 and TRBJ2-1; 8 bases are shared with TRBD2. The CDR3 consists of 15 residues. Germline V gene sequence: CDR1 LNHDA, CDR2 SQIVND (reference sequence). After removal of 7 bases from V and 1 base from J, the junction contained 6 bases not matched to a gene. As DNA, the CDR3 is TGTGCCAGTAAACCCAGCGGGGGATCCTACAATGAGCAGTTCTTC. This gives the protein CASKPSGGSYNEQFF.

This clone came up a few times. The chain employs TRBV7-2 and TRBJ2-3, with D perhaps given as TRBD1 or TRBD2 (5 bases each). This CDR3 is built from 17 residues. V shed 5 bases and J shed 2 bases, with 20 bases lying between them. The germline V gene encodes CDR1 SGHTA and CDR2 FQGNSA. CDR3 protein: CASSPQSGRQITDTQYF. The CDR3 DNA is TGTGCCAGCAGCCCTCAGTCGGGGCGGCAGATCACAGATACGCAGTATTTT.

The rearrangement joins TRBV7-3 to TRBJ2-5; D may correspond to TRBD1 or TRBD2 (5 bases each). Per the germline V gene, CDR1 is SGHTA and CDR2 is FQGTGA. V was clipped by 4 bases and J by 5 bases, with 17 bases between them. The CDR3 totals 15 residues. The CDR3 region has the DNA TGTGCCAGCAGCTCCACGGGACGCCTTGGGGAGACCCAGTACTTC. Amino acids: CASSSTGRLGETQYF. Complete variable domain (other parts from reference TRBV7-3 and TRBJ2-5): GAGVSQTPSNKVTEKGKYVELRCDPISGHTALYWYRQSLGQGPEFLIYFQGTGAADDSGLPNDRFFAVRPEGSVSTLKIQRTERGDSAVYLCASSSTGRLGETQYFGPGTRLLVL.

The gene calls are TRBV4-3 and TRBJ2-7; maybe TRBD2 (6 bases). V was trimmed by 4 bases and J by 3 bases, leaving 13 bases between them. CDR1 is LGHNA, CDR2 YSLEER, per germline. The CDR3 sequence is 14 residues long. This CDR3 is CASSREADYYEQYF. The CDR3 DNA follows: TGCGCCAGCAGCCGGGAGGCGGATTACTACGAGCAGTACTTC.

The CDR3 loop reads CASSPASRGRLLGYTF. CDR3 bases: TGTGCCAGCTCACCAGCCTCTCGGGGGCGCTTGCTTGGCTACACCTTC. The gene calls are TRBV18 and TRBJ1-2; a possible D gene is TRBD1 (6 bases). The germline gives CDR1 KGHSH, CDR2 LQKENI. The CDR3 loop spans 16 amino acids. The V and J ends lost 2 bases and 7 bases respectively, with 20 bases between them.

Written as DNA, the CDR3 is TGTGCCATCAGTGGTTCCGGGACGGAGGTCATTCAGTACTTC. Translated: CAISGSGTEVIQYF. This rearrangement joins TRBV10-3 to TRBJ2-4, with D perhaps assigned TRBD1 or TRBD2 (5 bases each). V dropped 4 bases and J dropped 9 bases, with 16 bases sitting between them. Germline values: CDR1 ENHRY, CDR2 SYGVKD. The CDR3 is 14 amino acids.

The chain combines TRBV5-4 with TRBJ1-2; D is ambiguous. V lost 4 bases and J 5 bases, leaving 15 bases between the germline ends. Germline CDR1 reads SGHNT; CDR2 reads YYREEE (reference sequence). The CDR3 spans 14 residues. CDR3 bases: TGTGCCAGCAGCCAAGGGTCGGCCGTATATGGCTACACCTTC. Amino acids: CASSQGSAVYGYTF. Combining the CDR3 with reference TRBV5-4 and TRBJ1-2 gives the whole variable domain ETGVTQSPTHLIKTRGQQVTLRCSSQSGHNTVSWYQQALGQGPQFIFQYYREEENGRGNFPPRFSGLQFPNYSSELNVNALELDDSALYLCASSQGSAVYGYTFGSGTRLTVV.